The source of this T cell receptor (beta chain) is a study of blood T cells in healthy people across ages. Every donor gave roughly 9.2 milliliters of peripheral blood. Using a J-beta primer mix together with a sample-barcoded 5' primer, a second PCR was run for roughly 6 to 11 cycles. Template switching added a 12-random-nucleotide identifier to every cDNA molecule. One entry per CDR3 protein results from TCRdb running MiXCR on the 5' RACE reads. The sample consists of about 1.5 million distinct CDR3 sequences, 35% to 45% of them appearing once. Germline CDR1 is SNHLY and CDR2 is FYNNEI. This CDR3 has 14 amino acids. With V trimmed by 6 bases and J by 7 bases, 6 bases remained unmatched. This clonotype was seen a few times.

V is TRBV2 and J is TRBJ1-6; 7 nucleotides align to TRBD1. The TCR was taken from a young woman in good health. Material for sequencing was blood. The CDR3 nucleotides are TGTGCCAGCAGGGCTGGACAGGTCAATTCACCCCTCCACTTT. Encoded protein: CASRAGQVNSPLHF. The variable domain in full, completed from reference TRBV2 and TRBJ1-6, reads EPEVTQTPSHQVTQMGQEVILRCVPISNHLYFYWYRQILGQKVEFLVSFYNNEISEKSEIFDDQFSVERPDGSNFTLKIRSTKLEDSAMYFCASRAGQVNSPLHFGNGTRLTVT.